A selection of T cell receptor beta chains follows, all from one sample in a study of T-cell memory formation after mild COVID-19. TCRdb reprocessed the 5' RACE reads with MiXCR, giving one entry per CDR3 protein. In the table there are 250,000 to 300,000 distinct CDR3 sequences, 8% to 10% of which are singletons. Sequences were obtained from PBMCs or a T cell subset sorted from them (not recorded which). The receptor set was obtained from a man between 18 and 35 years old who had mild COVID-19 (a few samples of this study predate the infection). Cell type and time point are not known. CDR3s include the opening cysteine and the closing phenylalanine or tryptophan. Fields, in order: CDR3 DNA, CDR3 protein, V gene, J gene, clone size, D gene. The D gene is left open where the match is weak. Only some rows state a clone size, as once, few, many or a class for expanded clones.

cdr3_nt: TGTGCCAGCAGCTTAGTTGGCGGGGAGCTGTTTTTT
cdr3_aa: CASSLVGGELFF
v_call: TRBV7-2
j_call: TRBJ2-2
clone_size: many
d_call: .

cdr3_nt: TGTGCCATCAGTGAGGAGGGACAGGGAAAAGATACGCAGTATTTT
cdr3_aa: CAISEEGQGKDTQYF
v_call: TRBV10-3
j_call: TRBJ2-3
clone_size: .
d_call: TRBD1

cdr3_nt: TGCGCCAGCAGCTTTTCCGGGCACACCGGGGAGCTGTTTTTT
cdr3_aa: CASSFSGHTGELFF
v_call: TRBV5-1
j_call: TRBJ2-2
clone_size: .
d_call: .

cdr3_nt: TGTGCCAGCACTTCGGGACGGCTGATAGAGACCCAGTACTTC
cdr3_aa: CASTSGRLIETQYF
v_call: TRBV11-2
j_call: TRBJ2-5
clone_size: few
d_call: .

cdr3_nt: TGTGCCAGCAGTCCCCCCCTCGGGGACAGGGGAAGGGGCAATCAGCCCCAGCATTTT
cdr3_aa: CASSPPLGDRGRGNQPQHF
v_call: TRBV6-2/TRBV6-3
j_call: TRBJ1-5
clone_size: few
d_call: TRBD1

cdr3_nt: TGTGCCAGCAGCCCAGAGGGGACTAGCAATCAGCCCCAGCATTTT
cdr3_aa: CASSPEGTSNQPQHF
v_call: TRBV9
j_call: TRBJ1-5
clone_size: .
d_call: .

cdr3_nt: TGCGCCAGCATGTTAACCGGGACAGGGGTTTCGGACACTGAAGCTTTCTTT
cdr3_aa: CASMLTGTGVSDTEAFF
v_call: TRBV5-1
j_call: TRBJ1-1
clone_size: .
d_call: TRBD1

cdr3_nt: TGCAGTGCGACGGGACTAGCGGGGGGGCCTACCGGGGAGCTGTTTTTT
cdr3_aa: CSATGLAGGPTGELFF
v_call: TRBV20-1
j_call: TRBJ2-2
clone_size: few
d_call: TRBD2

cdr3_nt: TGTGCCAGCAGTTTAGAGGTTATGAACACTGAAGCTTTCTTT
cdr3_aa: CASSLEVMNTEAFF
v_call: TRBV12-3/TRBV12-4
j_call: TRBJ1-1
clone_size: many
d_call: .

cdr3_nt: TGTGCCAGCAGCTTGGCCAAGGAGGGGACTAAAAACATTCAGTACTTC
cdr3_aa: CASSLAKEGTKNIQYF
v_call: TRBV5-4
j_call: TRBJ2-4
clone_size: few
d_call: .

cdr3_nt: TGCAGTGCTAGGGAAAGCGGGGGGAACGGGGAGCTGTTTTTT
cdr3_aa: CSARESGGNGELFF
v_call: TRBV20-1
j_call: TRBJ2-2
clone_size: few
d_call: TRBD2

cdr3_nt: TGTGCCAGCAGCTTAGGACTAGCGGGGTTCTCCTACGAGCAGTACTTC
cdr3_aa: CASSLGLAGFSYEQYF
v_call: TRBV7-9
j_call: TRBJ2-7
clone_size: .
d_call: TRBD2

cdr3_nt: TGTGCCAGTAGCGCTCGGACAGGGGGGCCCCTATGGTGGACCGGGGAGCTGTTTTTT
cdr3_aa: CASSARTGGPLWWTGELFF
v_call: TRBV19
j_call: TRBJ2-2
clone_size: many
d_call: TRBD1

cdr3_nt: TGTGCCAGCTGCGCCTCGGGCTACTCTGGAAACACCATATATTTT
cdr3_aa: CASCASGYSGNTIYF
v_call: TRBV7-8
j_call: TRBJ1-3
clone_size: .
d_call: .

cdr3_nt: TGCGCCAGCAGCCCACAGGGGACCCAGGTTATCTACGAGCAGTACTTC
cdr3_aa: CASSPQGTQVIYEQYF
v_call: TRBV4-3
j_call: TRBJ2-7
clone_size: .
d_call: TRBD1

cdr3_nt: TGCGCCAGCAGCACGGACAGGAACTATGGCTACACCTTC
cdr3_aa: CASSTDRNYGYTF
v_call: TRBV4-3
j_call: TRBJ1-2
clone_size: .
d_call: TRBD1

cdr3_nt: TGTGCCAGCAGCCGAGGACAGGGCAACTATGGCTACACCTTC
cdr3_aa: CASSRGQGNYGYTF
v_call: TRBV7-2
j_call: TRBJ1-2
clone_size: few
d_call: TRBD1

cdr3_nt: TGCGCCAGCAACTCAAGGCCAGGCTTTGGGAACACCGGGGAGCTGTTTTTT
cdr3_aa: CASNSRPGFGNTGELFF
v_call: TRBV5-1
j_call: TRBJ2-2
clone_size: few
d_call: .

cdr3_nt: TGTGCCATCAGTGGAGGGTCGGGCTACAATGAGCAGTTCTTC
cdr3_aa: CAISGGSGYNEQFF
v_call: TRBV10-3
j_call: TRBJ2-1
clone_size: few
d_call: .

cdr3_nt: TGCGCCAGCAGCCCGGTGGACGATGAGCAGTTCTTC
cdr3_aa: CASSPVDDEQFF
v_call: TRBV4-1
j_call: TRBJ2-1
clone_size: few
d_call: .

cdr3_nt: TGTGCCAGCAGCCCCCGTGCGACTGCGGTTCGGGGGTACAATGAGCAGTTCTTC
cdr3_aa: CASSPRATAVRGYNEQFF
v_call: TRBV7-9
j_call: TRBJ2-1
clone_size: few
d_call: .

cdr3_nt: TGCAGTGCTAATGGGGCTAGCGGGTTGTACAATGAGCAGTTCTTC
cdr3_aa: CSANGASGLYNEQFF
v_call: TRBV20-1
j_call: TRBJ2-1
clone_size: .
d_call: TRBD2

cdr3_nt: TGTGCCAGCAGCTTACGGATAGAGAACTATGGCTACACCTTC
cdr3_aa: CASSLRIENYGYTF
v_call: TRBV7-9
j_call: TRBJ1-2
clone_size: .
d_call: .

cdr3_nt: TGCGCCAGCAGCCAAGATTGGGGTAGGGATCAGCCCCAGCATTTT
cdr3_aa: CASSQDWGRDQPQHF
v_call: TRBV4-3
j_call: TRBJ1-5
clone_size: many
d_call: .

cdr3_nt: TGTGCCAGCAGCTTGGTGGGGGACGCCTACCACGAGCAGTACTTC
cdr3_aa: CASSLVGDAYHEQYF
v_call: TRBV5-6
j_call: TRBJ2-7
clone_size: .
d_call: .

cdr3_nt: TGTGCCAGCAGCCAGGGGCAGGATTGGTACCAAGAGACCCAGTACTTC
cdr3_aa: CASSQGQDWYQETQYF
v_call: TRBV14
j_call: TRBJ2-5
clone_size: many
d_call: .

cdr3_nt: TGTGCCAGCTCATCGACTGCACCCAATGAGCAGTTCTTC
cdr3_aa: CASSSTAPNEQFF
v_call: TRBV18
j_call: TRBJ2-1
clone_size: few
d_call: .

cdr3_nt: TGCGCCAGCAGCTGGGGGACAGCGAACACCGGGGAGCTGTTTTTT
cdr3_aa: CASSWGTANTGELFF
v_call: TRBV5-1
j_call: TRBJ2-2
clone_size: few
d_call: TRBD1

cdr3_nt: TGTGCCAGCAGTATTCCGGGACAGGGGCCCACCGGGGAGCTGTTTTTT
cdr3_aa: CASSIPGQGPTGELFF
v_call: TRBV12-3/TRBV12-4
j_call: TRBJ2-2
clone_size: .
d_call: TRBD1

cdr3_nt: TGTGCCAGCAGCCAGGAAGACCGGACCCGGGGCAATCAGCCCCAGCATTTT
cdr3_aa: CASSQEDRTRGNQPQHF
v_call: TRBV4-2
j_call: TRBJ1-5
clone_size: few
d_call: .

cdr3_nt: TGTGCCAGCAGCTGGGGGGACTCCTGGCTCGACCAGTACTTC
cdr3_aa: CASSWGDSWLDQYF
v_call: TRBV7-2
j_call: TRBJ2-5
clone_size: many
d_call: .

cdr3_nt: TGTGCCAGTAGTATAGTGGGGATCAACGAGCAGTACTTC
cdr3_aa: CASSIVGINEQYF
v_call: TRBV19
j_call: TRBJ2-7
clone_size: few
d_call: .

cdr3_nt: TGCAGTGCTAGAAGAGGTTACGGAGACAGGGACTCACCCCTCCACTTT
cdr3_aa: CSARRGYGDRDSPLHF
v_call: TRBV20-1
j_call: TRBJ1-6
clone_size: .
d_call: TRBD1

cdr3_nt: TGCGCCAGCAGTCGTCAAAGCTCCTACAATGAGCAGTTCTTC
cdr3_aa: CASSRQSSYNEQFF
v_call: TRBV5-1
j_call: TRBJ2-1
clone_size: few
d_call: .

cdr3_nt: TGTGCCAGCAGCCTCAGTGAGGGGAGGGTGACCCAGTACTTC
cdr3_aa: CASSLSEGRVTQYF
v_call: TRBV7-2
j_call: TRBJ2-5
clone_size: .
d_call: TRBD2

cdr3_nt: TGTGCTAGCAGCTTAAGCGTCGACACTGAAGCTTTCTTT
cdr3_aa: CASSLSVDTEAFF
v_call: TRBV7-7
j_call: TRBJ1-1
clone_size: few
d_call: .

cdr3_nt: TGTGCCAGCAGTGAAAACGGGGGGGTCTACAATGAGCAGTTCTTC
cdr3_aa: CASSENGGVYNEQFF
v_call: TRBV6-4
j_call: TRBJ2-1
clone_size: .
d_call: TRBD2

cdr3_nt: TGTGCCAGCAGCTTAGTTCCTCGCGGCTACACCTTC
cdr3_aa: CASSLVPRGYTF
v_call: TRBV7-9
j_call: TRBJ1-2
clone_size: few
d_call: .

cdr3_nt: TGTGCCATCAGTGACTCTTACCAGGGCTACACCTTC
cdr3_aa: CAISDSYQGYTF
v_call: TRBV10-3
j_call: TRBJ1-2
clone_size: .
d_call: .

cdr3_nt: TGCGCCAGCAGCTCGACGCCGCGGGGGGGCCGTGAGACCCAGTACTTC
cdr3_aa: CASSSTPRGGRETQYF
v_call: TRBV5-1
j_call: TRBJ2-5
clone_size: many
d_call: TRBD2

cdr3_nt: TGCGCCAGCAGCGGCTGGACAGGAGGCAATTCACCCCTCCACTTT
cdr3_aa: CASSGWTGGNSPLHF
v_call: TRBV5-1
j_call: TRBJ1-6
clone_size: .
d_call: TRBD1

cdr3_nt: TGTGCCAGCAGCCGGCCAGGGAGCAATCAGCCCCAGCATTTT
cdr3_aa: CASSRPGSNQPQHF
v_call: TRBV5-6
j_call: TRBJ1-5
clone_size: .
d_call: .

cdr3_nt: TGTGCCAGCAGCCAAACCTACAGGGATCTTTCACCCCTCCACTTT
cdr3_aa: CASSQTYRDLSPLHF
v_call: TRBV4-2
j_call: TRBJ1-6
clone_size: .
d_call: .